This T cell receptor beta chain was documented in a study of control samples from healthy donors and cancer patients. Germline loops: CDR1 LNHDA, CDR2 SQIVND (reference sequence). The CDR3 length is 14 residues. Trimming removed 7 bases from V and 4 bases from J; junction bases left unmatched: 6. The repertoire was sequenced with immunoSEQ multiplex PCR; TCRdb's copy has only in-frame clones and lacks some. The data contain 8,000 to 13,000 clones, approximately 90% of them singletons. Sequenced sample: PBMCs. The gene calls are TRBV19 and TRBJ2-1; 8 nucleotides match TRBD2. This sequence was found in a man in his 60s with colorectal cancer. The CDR3 DNA follows: TGTGCCAGTAAAGGCGGGGGGAGGTACAATGAGCAGTTCTTC. This gives the protein CASKGGGRYNEQFF.